What follows are 28 T cell receptor beta chains derived from one specimen sequenced in a study of blood T cell repertoires in COVID-19. This table comes from immunoSEQ multiplex PCR, and its TCRdb copy is limited to in-frame clones, with some not included. This table holds 200,000 to 300,000 clones, about 79% found once. The specimen sequenced was peripheral blood. The receptors were sampled from a middle-aged man who had recovered from COVID-19.

V is TRBV25-1 and J is TRBJ2-7; 10 bases fit TRBD1. The CDR3 has 13 amino acids. Germline V gene sequence: CDR1 MGHDK, CDR2 SYGVNS. V trimming: 7 bases; J trimming: 5 bases; junction bases outside the gene matches: 5. The CDR3 region has the DNA TGTGCCAGCAAGGGACAGGGGTGGAACGAGCAGTACTTC. Residues: CASKGQGWNEQYF.

CDR3 amino acids: CASSSGTIYNEQFF. The CDR3 DNA reads TGTGCCAGCAGCTCCGGGACTATCTACAATGAGCAGTTCTTC. The V gene is TRBV2, the J gene TRBJ2-1; 7 nucleotides align to TRBD2. Germline lookup yields CDR1 SNHLY and CDR2 FYNNEI. This CDR3 region has 14 residues. Trimming cost V 6 bases and J 3 bases; bases outside gene matches: 5.

The chain joins TRBV7-9 to TRBJ1-3; D perhaps matches TRBD1 (5 bases). Germline V gene sequence: CDR1 SEHNR, CDR2 FQNEAQ (reference sequence). The CDR3 sequence is 15 residues long. Trimming pared 2 bases from V and 5 bases from J, leaving 13 bases between. CDR3 sequence reads: CASSLTQGERNTIYF. The CDR3 region has the DNA TGTGCCAGCAGCTTAACGCAGGGTGAAAGAAACACCATATATTTT.

A single count supports this clone. The chain has TRBV19 and TRBJ1-1; weak D call: TRBD1 (6 bases). Trimming removed 3 bases at V and 0 bases at J, with 11 bases between. Germline V gives CDR1 LNHDA, CDR2 SQIVND (reference sequence). The length of the CDR3 is 15 residues. DNA for the CDR3: TGTGCCAGTAGTATCCCCGGGACATTGAACACTGAAGCTTTCTTT. Its translation: CASSIPGTLNTEAFF.

V is TRBV30 and J is TRBJ2-3, with D possibly being TRBD2 (6 bases). The CDR3 totals 14 residues. Germline loops: CDR1 GTSNPN, CDR2 SVGIG (reference sequence). The V gene lost 0 bases and the J gene lost 4 bases, with 11 bases spanning the gap. This CDR3 is CAWSVRLGADTQYF. The CDR3 nucleotides read TGTGCCTGGAGTGTTAGACTAGGCGCAGATACGCAGTATTTT.

The rearrangement uses TRBV30 and TRBJ2-1, with D possibly matching TRBD2 (5 bases). The CDR3 spans 14 residues. V was trimmed by 1 base and J by 2 bases, leaving 9 bases between them. Germline CDR1 GTSNPN, CDR2 SVGIG (reference sequence). For the CDR3, the DNA is TGTGCCTGGAGTGCCGCAGCGGCCTACAATGAGCAGTTCTTC. It is translated as CAWSAAAAYNEQFF.

The chain links TRBV10-3 to TRBJ2-3; weak D call: TRBD1 (6 bases). Between the trimmed V and J ends, which lost 6 bases and 5 bases, there was a span of 12 bases. CDR3 size: 13 residues. Germline CDR1 and CDR2: ENHRY and SYGVKD. The CDR3 loop reads CAIRLGTQDTQYF. The CDR3 coding sequence is TGTGCCATCAGGCTAGGGACACAAGATACGCAGTATTTT.

The chain carries TRBV19 and TRBJ1-2; unclear D gene. This CDR3 comprises 14 residues. V gave up 4 bases and J gave up 8 bases, with 17 bases separating them. Germline-derived CDR1 and CDR2 are LNHDA and SQIVND (reference sequence). Here the CDR3 DNA reads TGTGCCAGTAGTACATCAGAGGTGGTTAGGGGCTACACCTTC. Protein sequence: CASSTSEVVRGYTF.

The chain links TRBV7-9 to TRBJ2-1, with 7 bases lining up with TRBD2. Germline V lookup: CDR1 SEHNR, CDR2 FQNEAQ (reference sequence). The ends lost 1 base at V and 0 bases at J; junction bases unmatched: 6. The CDR3 spans 17 residues. The CDR3 spells CASSLGSASGSYNEQFF. CDR3 sequence (DNA): TGTGCCAGCAGCTTAGGGTCTGCTAGCGGCTCCTACAATGAGCAGTTCTTC.

The chain couples TRBV19 to TRBJ1-1; D remains unclear. Germline CDR1 and CDR2: LNHDA and SQIVND (reference sequence). V lost 4 bases and J lost 3, with 3 bases in between. The CDR3 sequence is 11 residues long. CDR3 residues: CASSTDTEAFF. CDR3 DNA: TGTGCCAGTAGTACAGACACTGAAGCTTTCTTT.

This clone came up once. The chain uses TRBV2 and TRBJ2-1; 7 nucleotides align to TRBD2. In germline, CDR1 is SNHLY, CDR2 FYNNEI. The CDR3 extends over 15 amino acids. After removal of 4 bases from V and 9 bases from J, the junction contained 12 bases not matched to a gene. This CDR3 reads CASSVGGRAIGEQFF. Written as DNA, the CDR3 is TGTGCCAGCAGTGTGGGAGGGAGGGCCATCGGTGAGCAGTTCTTC. The full variable domain, its missing parts supplied by reference TRBV2 and TRBJ2-1, is EPEVTQTPSHQVTQMGQEVILRCVPISNHLYFYWYRQILGQKVEFLVSFYNNEISEKSEIFDDQFSVERPDGSNFTLKIRSTKLEDSAMYFCASSVGGRAIGEQFFGPGTRLTVL.

This chain uses TRBV10-3 with TRBJ1-1; D is possibly TRBD1 (5 bases). V was pared by 5 bases and J by 5 bases, with 12 bases between. This CDR3 has 13 amino acids. Germline CDR1 ENHRY, CDR2 SYGVKD. The CDR3 here is CAISTRTPTEAFF. CDR3 DNA sequence: TGTGCCATCAGTACCAGGACACCTACTGAAGCTTTCTTT.

The chain is built from TRBV15 and TRBJ1-5; D perhaps matches TRBD1 (6 bases). This CDR3 has 15 residues. Trimming pared 0 bases from V and 5 bases from J, leaving 11 bases between. The V gene's germline CDR1 is LNHNV and CDR2 YYDKDF (reference sequence). CDR3 sequence (DNA): TGTGCCACCAGCAGAGACAGGGGTAGGGATCAGCCCCAGCATTTT. This codes for CATSRDRGRDQPQHF.

The chain carries TRBV7-2 and TRBJ1-2, with 10 nucleotides matching TRBD1. V shed 10 bases and J 4 bases; nucleotides not matched to a gene: 12. Looked up from germline, CDR1 is SGHTA and CDR2 is FQGNSA. The CDR3 runs to 15 residues. The CDR3 DNA is TGTGCCATCCAAGCGAGGACAGGGGGTGGCTATGGCTACACCTTC. It encodes CAIQARTGGGYGYTF.

The V call is TRBV19, the J call TRBJ2-3; D is ambiguous. Germline V gene sequence: CDR1 LNHDA, CDR2 SQIVND (reference sequence). The V gene lost 5 bases and the J gene lost 1 base, with 16 bases spanning the gap. This CDR3 has 16 amino acids. DNA of the CDR3: TGTGCCAGTAGTGCCCGACAAGCCCCAGGCACAGATACGCAGTATTTT. Protein sequence: CASSARQAPGTDTQYF.

CDR3 DNA sequence: TGTGCCATCAGTGAGTCGTTCAGGGACGAGCAGTACTTC. It yields the protein CAISESFRDEQYF. J is TRBJ2-7 and V is TRBV10-3; TRBD1 might be the D (5 bases). The CDR3 has 13 residues. Germline V gene sequence: CDR1 ENHRY, CDR2 SYGVKD. V dropped 0 bases and J dropped 5 bases, with 8 bases sitting between them.

This chain uses TRBV7-9 with TRBJ2-2, with D perhaps matching TRBD2 (5 bases). The CDR3 is made up of 13 amino acids. Germline CDR1 is SEHNR and CDR2 is FQNEAQ (reference sequence). The ends were cut back, 6 bases at V and 0 bases at J, with 5 bases in the middle. The CDR3 DNA sequence: TGTGCCAGCAGGCGGGCGAACACCGGGGAGCTGTTTTTT. Translated, it gives CASRRANTGELFF.

The J gene is TRBJ2-5, the V gene TRBV13, with 12 bases aligning to TRBD2. V dropped 5 bases and J dropped 2; count of bases not matched to a gene: 9. The CDR3 extends over 17 amino acids. The germline gives CDR1 PRHDT, CDR2 FYEKMQ (reference sequence). CDR3 in amino acids: CASSIRTSGAIQETQYF. As DNA, the CDR3 is TGTGCCAGCAGCATCAGGACTAGCGGGGCGATACAAGAGACCCAGTACTTC.

The chain combines TRBV29-1 with TRBJ2-2; TRBD2 matches at 11 bases. The CDR3 sequence is 16 residues long. The germline V gene encodes CDR1 SQVTM and CDR2 ANQGSEA. J was trimmed by 2 bases and V by 6 bases; bases with no gene match: 8. CDR3 protein: CSVARLAGTNTGELFF. CDR3 DNA sequence: TGCAGCGTGGCCCGACTAGCGGGAACCAACACCGGGGAGCTGTTTTTT.

J is TRBJ1-5 and V is TRBV19, with D tentatively TRBD1 (5 bases). The CDR3 consists of 16 residues. The germline V and J ends were trimmed by 7 bases and 2 bases, with 18 bases remaining between them. Germline V gene data show CDR1 as LNHDA and CDR2 as SQIVND (reference sequence). The CDR3 coding sequence is TGTGCCAGTACTTACACAGGCCCTGGAGGCAATCAGCCCCAGCATTTT. Translation: CASTYTGPGGNQPQHF.

The CDR3 reads CSVELSGDRGYGYTF. The DNA for the CDR3 is TGCAGCGTTGAATTATCTGGGGACAGGGGCTATGGCTACACCTTC. The chain recombines TRBV29-1 with TRBJ1-2; TRBD1 matches at 10 bases. With V trimmed by 2 bases and J by 4 bases, 7 bases remained unmatched. Germline V gene sequence: CDR1 SQVTM, CDR2 ANQGSEA. The CDR3 sequence is 15 residues long.

The chain recombines TRBV27 with TRBJ2-7; D gene uncertain. CDR1 and CDR2 from the germline V gene are MNHEY and SMNVEV (reference sequence). This CDR3 spans 16 amino acids. The V gene lost 3 bases and the J gene lost 5 bases, with 20 bases spanning the gap. CDR3 residues: CASSFGTGAPLDEQYF. The CDR3 nucleotides are TGTGCCAGCAGTTTTGGCACCGGAGCCCCGCTCGACGAGCAGTACTTC.

V gene TRBV6-5 combines with J gene TRBJ2-7; TRBD2 aligns across 8 bases. V shed 2 bases and J 2 bases; nucleotides not matched to a gene: 5. CDR3 length: 15 residues. Germline CDR1 is MNHEY and CDR2 is SVGAGI. Written as DNA, the CDR3 is TGTGCCAGCAGTTACGAGCGGGGGACCCCCTACGAGCAGTACTTC. Translation gives CASSYERGTPYEQYF.

The V call is TRBV7-7, the J call TRBJ1-1, with D perhaps TRBD1 (6 bases). CDR3 length: 13 amino acids. Germline V gives CDR1 SSHAT, CDR2 FNYEAQ (reference sequence). V was trimmed by 5 bases and J by 7 bases, leaving 14 bases between them. The CDR3 DNA reads as TGTGCCAGCAGCCTAACTCTACAGGGTGAAGCTTTCTTT. This translates into CASSLTLQGEAFF. Variable domain in full (rest from reference TRBV7-7 and TRBJ1-1): GAGVSQSPRYKVTKRGQDVTLRCDPISSHATLYWYQQALGQGPEFLTYFNYEAQPDKSGLPSDRFSAERPEGSISTLTIQRTEQRDSAMYRCASSLTLQGEAFFGQGTRLTVV.

This clone turned up a few times. The chain joins TRBV7-9 to TRBJ1-2; 7 nucleotides match TRBD1. Germline V gives CDR1 SEHNR, CDR2 FQNEAQ (reference sequence). With 5 bases clipped from V and 2 bases from J, the junction kept 2 bases outside the gene matches. The CDR3 covers 13 residues. The CDR3 here is CASSPDRNYGYTF. DNA of the CDR3: TGTGCCAGCAGCCCGGACAGGAACTATGGCTACACCTTC. The whole variable domain, filled in from reference TRBV7-9 and TRBJ1-2, reads DTGVSQNPRHKITKRGQNVTFRCDPISEHNRLYWYRQTLGQGPEFLTYFQNEAQLEKSRLLSDRFSAERPKGSFSTLEIQRTEQGDSAMYLCASSPDRNYGYTFGSGTRLTVV.

This clone was recorded many times. The chain uses TRBV7-2 and TRBJ2-2; no clear D. The CDR3 contains 16 residues. Germline CDR1 reads SGHTA; CDR2 reads FQGNSA. Trimming cost V 1 base and J 9 bases, with 18 bases left between them. The CDR3 region has the DNA TGTGCCAGCAGCTTAGACGGCCCTTCGGGTATGAGGGAGCTGTTTTTT. Translated, it gives CASSLDGPSGMRELFF.

CDR3 residues: CASSLGGFTSNTIYF. The CDR3 DNA is TGTGCCAGCAGCTTAGGGGGTTTTACGTCCAACACCATATATTTT. The chain links TRBV5-4 to TRBJ1-3, with TRBD1 as a possible D gene (6 bases). There are 15 residues in the CDR3. Trimming removed 2 bases from V and 7 bases from J, with 16 bases in between. Looked up from germline, CDR1 is SGHNT and CDR2 is YYREEE (reference sequence).

The chain recombines TRBV3-1 (or the pseudogene TRBV3-2) with TRBJ1-4; 9 nucleotides align to TRBD1. Germline CDR1 is LGHDT and CDR2 is YNNKEL (reference sequence). This CDR3 is 18 amino acids long. Unmatched junction bases numbered 10, after V lost 1 base and J lost 4 bases. In DNA form, the CDR3 reads TGTGCCAGCAGCCAAGCCAACAGGGGGCGTCTAGGTAATGAAAAACTGTTTTTT. It codes for CASSQANRGRLGNEKLFF.